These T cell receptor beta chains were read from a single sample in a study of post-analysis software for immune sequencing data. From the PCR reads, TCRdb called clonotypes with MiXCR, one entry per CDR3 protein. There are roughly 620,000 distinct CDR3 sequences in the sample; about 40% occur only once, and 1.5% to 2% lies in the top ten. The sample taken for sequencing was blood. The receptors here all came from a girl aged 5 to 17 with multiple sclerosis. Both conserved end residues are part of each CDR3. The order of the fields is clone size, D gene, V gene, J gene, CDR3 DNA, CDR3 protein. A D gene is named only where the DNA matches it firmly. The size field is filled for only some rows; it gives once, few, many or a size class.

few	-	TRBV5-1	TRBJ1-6	TGCGCCAGCAGCTTGGGGCGCGTGAATTCACCCCTCCACTTT	CASSLGRVNSPLHF
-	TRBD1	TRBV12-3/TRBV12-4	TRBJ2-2	TGTGCCAGCAGTCTCGGGACAGGGGACGACACCGGGGAGCTGTTTTTT	CASSLGTGDDTGELFF
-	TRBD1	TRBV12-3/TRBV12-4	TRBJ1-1	TGTGCCAGCAGTTTGGGGGACCTAACAGGGGCGCGGGACACTGAAGCTTTCTTT	CASSLGDLTGARDTEAFF
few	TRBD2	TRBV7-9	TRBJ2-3	TGTGCCAGCAGCTTTAGGACTAGCGGGGGCACAGATACGCAGTATTTT	CASSFRTSGGTDTQYF
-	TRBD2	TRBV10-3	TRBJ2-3	TGTGCCATCAGGGGGACTAGCGGGGCCTTGGATACGCAGTATTTT	CAIRGTSGALDTQYF
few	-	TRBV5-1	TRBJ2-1	TGCGCCAGCAGCTCGACCGGGGAGAGGGCGTTCTTC	CASSSTGERAFF
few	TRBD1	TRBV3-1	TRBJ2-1	TGTGCCAGCAGTCGACAGGGGGGTGTACACAATGAGCAGTTCTTC	CASSRQGGVHNEQFF
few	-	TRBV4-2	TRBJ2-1	TGTGCCAGCAGCCAAACGGGGGCTATAGACAATGAGCAGTTCTTC	CASSQTGAIDNEQFF
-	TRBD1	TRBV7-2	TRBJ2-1	TGTGCCAGCAGCTTAGTGGACAGGGACCAGCAGTTCTTC	CASSLVDRDQQFF
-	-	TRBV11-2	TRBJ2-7	TGTGCCAGCAGCTTCCAGGGGACAACGGGTCTAGAGCAGTACTTC	CASSFQGTTGLEQYF
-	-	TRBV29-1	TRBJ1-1	TGCAGCGTTGTCACTTTATCGAGGGGCACTGAAGCTTTCTTT	CSVVTLSRGTEAFF
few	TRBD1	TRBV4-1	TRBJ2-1	TGCGCCAGCAGGCGCATTGGGACAGGCGATTCAGGGCAGTTCTTC	CASRRIGTGDSGQFF
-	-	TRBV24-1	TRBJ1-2	TGTGCCACCAGTGATTTGATGACAGTCTATGGCTACACCTTC	CATSDLMTVYGYTF
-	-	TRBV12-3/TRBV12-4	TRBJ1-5	TGTGCCAGCAGCTCAGGACGGGTCAATCAGCCCCAGCATTTT	CASSSGRVNQPQHF
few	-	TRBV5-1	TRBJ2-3	TGCGCCAGCAGCCCCCCGTTCGGACTCAACACAGATACGCAGTATTTT	CASSPPFGLNTDTQYF
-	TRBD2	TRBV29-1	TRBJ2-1	TGCAGCCTTGGGACTAGCGGGATTTACAATGAGCAGTTCTTC	CSLGTSGIYNEQFF
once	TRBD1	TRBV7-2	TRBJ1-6	TGTGCCAGCAGCACCCAGACAGGGAACAATTCACCCCTCCACTTT	CASSTQTGNNSPLHF
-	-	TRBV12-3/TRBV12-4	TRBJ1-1	TGTGCCAGCGGACTCCGTGACACTGAAGCTTTCTTT	CASGLRDTEAFF
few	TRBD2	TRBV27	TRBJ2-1	TGTGCCAGCAGTTCTTGGTTGCTGGGACTAGCGAACAATGAGCAGTTCTTC	CASSSWLLGLANNEQFF
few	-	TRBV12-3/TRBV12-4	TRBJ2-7	TGTGCCAGCAGTTTCACATCTCCCTACGAGCAGTACTTC	CASSFTSPYEQYF
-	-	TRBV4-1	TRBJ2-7	TGCGCCAGCAGCCAAGAGGAGGGAGGCGCCTACGAGCAGTACTTC	CASSQEEGGAYEQYF
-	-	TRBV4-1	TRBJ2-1	TGCGCCAGCAGCCGGTATTCTCAGAGCCCCTACAATGAGCAGTTCTTC	CASSRYSQSPYNEQFF
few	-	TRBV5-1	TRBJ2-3	TGCGCCAGCTCCATGGGCGGAACAGGCGCAGATACGCAGTATTTT	CASSMGGTGADTQYF
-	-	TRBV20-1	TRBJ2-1	TGCAGTGCTCTGGATAGTAGGTCCTACAATGAGCAGTTCTTC	CSALDSRSYNEQFF
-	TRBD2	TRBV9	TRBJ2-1	TGTGCCAGCAGCGTAGGGACTAGCGGCAATGAGCAGTTCTTC	CASSVGTSGNEQFF
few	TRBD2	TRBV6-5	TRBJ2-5	TGTGCCAGCAGTGGGACTAGCAGGGGGACCCAGTACTTC	CASSGTSRGTQYF
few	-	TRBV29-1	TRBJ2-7	TGCAGCGTTGATTCGGGGGGACAGATGGGCGAGCAGTACTTC	CSVDSGGQMGEQYF
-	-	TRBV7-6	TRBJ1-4	TGTGCCAGCAGCTTAGATGGCGAGGGAAAACTGTTTTTT	CASSLDGEGKLFF
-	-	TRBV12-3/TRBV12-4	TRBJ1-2	TGTGCCAGCAGTTTAGGCATTTATAACTATGGCTACACCTTC	CASSLGIYNYGYTF
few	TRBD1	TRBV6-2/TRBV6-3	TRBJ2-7	TGTGCCAGCAGAACTCCCACCACAGGGGGCAACTCCATCTACGAGCAGTACTTC	CASRTPTTGGNSIYEQYF
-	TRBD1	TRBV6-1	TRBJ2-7	TGTGCCACCAACAGGGGTCAGGCCTACGAGCAGTACTTC	CATNRGQAYEQYF
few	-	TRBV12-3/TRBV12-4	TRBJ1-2	TGTGCCAGCAGTGGACCTAATAACTATGGCTACACCTTC	CASSGPNNYGYTF
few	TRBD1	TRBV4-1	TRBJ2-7	TGCGCCAGCAGCACATTCAGGGGGTCTTACGAGCAGTACTTC	CASSTFRGSYEQYF
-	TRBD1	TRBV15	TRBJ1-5	TGTGCCACCAGCAGACGGACAGGGGGCAATCAGCCCCAGCATTTT	CATSRRTGGNQPQHF
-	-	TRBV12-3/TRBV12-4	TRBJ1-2	TGTGCCAGCAGACCTAGGACAGCGAATGGCTACACCTTC	CASRPRTANGYTF
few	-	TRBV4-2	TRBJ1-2	TGTGCCAGCAGCCAAGAACGGGGGTCTTATGGCTACACCTTC	CASSQERGSYGYTF
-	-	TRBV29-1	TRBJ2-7	TGCAGCCCGGATGGCAGGGGAGATGAGCAGTACTTC	CSPDGRGDEQYF
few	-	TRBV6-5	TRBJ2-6	TGTGCCAGCAGTTCAAGTCCCGGGGCCAACGTCCTGACTTTC	CASSSSPGANVLTF
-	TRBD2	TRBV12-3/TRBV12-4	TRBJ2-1	TGTGCCAGCATCCCCACGGCGGGGGTCTACAATGAGCAGTTCTTC	CASIPTAGVYNEQFF
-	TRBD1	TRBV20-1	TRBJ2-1	TGCAGTGCTAGAGATCTGGGTAGGGACAGGCCCTACAATGAGCAGTTCTTC	CSARDLGRDRPYNEQFF